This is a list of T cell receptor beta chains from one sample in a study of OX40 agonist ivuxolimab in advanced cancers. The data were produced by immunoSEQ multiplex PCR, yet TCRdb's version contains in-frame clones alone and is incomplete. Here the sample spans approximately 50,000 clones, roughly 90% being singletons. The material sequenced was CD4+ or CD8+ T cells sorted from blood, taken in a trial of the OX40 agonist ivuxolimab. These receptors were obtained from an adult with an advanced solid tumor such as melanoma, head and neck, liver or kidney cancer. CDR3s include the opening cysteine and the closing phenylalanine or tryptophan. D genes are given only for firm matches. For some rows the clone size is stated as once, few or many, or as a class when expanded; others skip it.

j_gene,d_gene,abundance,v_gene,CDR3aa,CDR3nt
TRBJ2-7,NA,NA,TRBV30,CAWRSGPGEQYF,TGTGCCTGGAGGAGCGGCCCAGGCGAGCAGTACTTC
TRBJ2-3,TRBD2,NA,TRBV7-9,CASSFLGTSGTDTQYF,TGTGCCAGCAGCTTTCTCGGGACTAGCGGCACAGATACGCAGTATTTT
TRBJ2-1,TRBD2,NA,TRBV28,CAIRGLAGHNEQFF,TGTGCCATCAGGGGACTAGCGGGGCACAATGAGCAGTTCTTC
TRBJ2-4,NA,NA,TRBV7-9,CASSRPRTDKNIQYF,TGTGCCAGCAGCCGCCCTAGGACTGACAAAAACATTCAGTACTTC
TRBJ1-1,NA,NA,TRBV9,CASSVGQGHEAFF,TGTGCCAGCAGCGTAGGGCAGGGCCACGAAGCTTTCTTT
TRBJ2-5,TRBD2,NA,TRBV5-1,CASSLSGLAGRETQYF,TGCGCCAGCAGCTTGTCGGGACTAGCGGGACGAGAGACCCAGTACTTC
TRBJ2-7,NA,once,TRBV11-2,CASSLTGYEQYF,TGTGCCAGCAGCTTAACAGGCTACGAGCAGTACTTC
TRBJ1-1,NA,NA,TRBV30,CACKRGNTEAFF,TGTGCCTGTAAACGGGGGAACACTGAAGCTTTCTTT
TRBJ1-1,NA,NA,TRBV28,CASSLTVKITEAFF,TGTGCCAGCAGTTTGACGGTAAAGATCACTGAAGCTTTCTTT
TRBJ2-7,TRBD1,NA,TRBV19,CASSIGGQTTEQYF,TGTGCCAGTAGTATAGGGGGACAGACCACCGAGCAGTACTTC
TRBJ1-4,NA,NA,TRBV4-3,CASSQGIQETNEKLFF,TGCGCCAGCAGCCAAGGCATTCAGGAAACTAATGAAAAACTGTTTTTT
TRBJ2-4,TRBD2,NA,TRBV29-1,CSVAKLAGGTKNIQYF,TGCAGCGTCGCCAAACTAGCGGGAGGGACCAAAAACATTCAGTACTTC
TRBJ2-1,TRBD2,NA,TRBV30,CAWSVMRGEQFF,TGTGCCTGGAGTGTAATGCGGGGGGAGCAGTTCTTC
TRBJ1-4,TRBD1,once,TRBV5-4,CASSGQGLSEKLFF,TGTGCCAGCAGCGGACAGGGGTTGTCTGAAAAACTGTTTTTT
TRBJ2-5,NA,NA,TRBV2,CASKGRPGVQETQYF,TGTGCCAGCAAGGGGCGGCCAGGGGTCCAAGAGACCCAGTACTTC
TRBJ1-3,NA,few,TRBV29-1,CSADSSGNTIYF,TGCAGCGCCGACAGCTCTGGAAACACCATATATTTT
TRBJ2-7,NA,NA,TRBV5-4,CASSQGGAPREQYF,TGTGCCAGCAGCCAGGGGGGGGCGCCTCGCGAGCAGTACTTC
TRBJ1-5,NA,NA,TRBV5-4,CASSLARTVRSNQPQHF,TGTGCCAGCAGCTTGGCCAGGACGGTTCGTAGCAATCAGCCCCAGCATTTT
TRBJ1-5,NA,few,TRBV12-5,CASGLESNQPQHF,TGTGCTAGTGGTTTGGAGAGCAATCAGCCCCAGCATTTT
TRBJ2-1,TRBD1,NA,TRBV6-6,CASNGQGAQNEQFF,TGTGCCAGCAACGGACAGGGGGCACAGAATGAGCAGTTCTTC
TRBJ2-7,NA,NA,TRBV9,CASSVADSYEQYF,TGTGCCAGCAGCGTAGCGGATTCCTACGAGCAGTACTTC
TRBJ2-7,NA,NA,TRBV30,CAWSGTGLRFQYF,TGTGCCTGGAGTGGAACAGGTCTACGATTTCAGTACTTC
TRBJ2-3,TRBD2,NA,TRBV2,CASSGTSGGTDTQYF,TGTGCCAGCAGTGGGACTAGCGGCGGCACAGATACGCAGTATTTT
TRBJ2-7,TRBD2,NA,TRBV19,CASATRGGYEQYF,TGTGCCAGCGCTACTCGGGGGGGTTACGAGCAGTACTTC
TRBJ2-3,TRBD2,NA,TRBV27,CASRRTSGGDTQYF,TGTGCCAGCAGACGGACTAGCGGGGGAGATACGCAGTATTTT
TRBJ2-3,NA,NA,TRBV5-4,CASSVSGRGADTQYF,TGTGCCAGCAGCGTTAGCGGTAGGGGCGCAGATACGCAGTATTTT
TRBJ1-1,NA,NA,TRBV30,CAWSPGTARGEAFF,TGTGCCTGGAGCCCCGGGACGGCTAGGGGTGAAGCTTTCTTT
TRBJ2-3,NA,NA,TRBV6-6,CASKVTGSTDTQYF,TGTGCCAGCAAGGTAACAGGCAGCACAGATACGCAGTATTTT
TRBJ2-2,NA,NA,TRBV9,CASSPDPNVRTGELFF,TGTGCCAGCAGCCCGGACCCAAACGTCCGGACCGGGGAGCTGTTTTTT
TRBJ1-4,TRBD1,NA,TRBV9,CASSPPGQGVEKLFF,TGTGCCAGCAGCCCCCCGGGACAGGGGGTGGAAAAACTGTTTTTT
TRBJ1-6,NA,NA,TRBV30,CAWSVLTLNSPLHF,TGTGCCTGGAGTGTTTTGACCTTAAATTCACCCCTCCACTTT
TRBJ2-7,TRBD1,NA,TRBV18,CASSPSGTGGTGRQYF,TGTGCCAGCTCACCGTCCGGGACAGGAGGAACCGGCCGGCAGTACTTC
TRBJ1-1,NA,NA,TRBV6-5,CASSPTAGTEAFF,TGTGCCAGCAGCCCGACGGCCGGGACTGAAGCTTTCTTT
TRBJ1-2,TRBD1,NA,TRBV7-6,CASSWFQGGGYTF,TGTGCCAGCAGCTGGTTCCAGGGGGGCGGCTACACCTTC
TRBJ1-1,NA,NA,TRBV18,CASSPGITEAFF,TGTGCCAGCTCACCAGGGATAACTGAAGCTTTCTTT
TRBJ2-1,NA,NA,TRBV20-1,CSAYSVYEQFF,TGCAGTGCTTACAGTGTCTATGAGCAGTTCTTC
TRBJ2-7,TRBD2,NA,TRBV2,CASRTSLSEQYF,TGTGCCAGCAGGACTAGCCTCAGCGAGCAGTACTTC
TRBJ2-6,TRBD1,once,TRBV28,CASTKGGAFGANVLTF,TGTGCCAGCACTAAAGGGGGCGCATTTGGGGCCAACGTCCTGACTTTC
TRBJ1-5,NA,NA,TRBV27,CASSLVGPFGNQPQHF,TGTGCCAGCAGCCTTGTGGGCCCTTTCGGCAATCAGCCCCAGCATTTT
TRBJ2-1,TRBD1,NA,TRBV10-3,CAISAGTGTYNEQFF,TGTGCAATATCAGCGGGGACAGGGACCTACAATGAGCAGTTCTTC
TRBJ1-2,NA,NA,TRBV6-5,CASSPRSNYGYTF,TGTGCCAGCAGTCCGAGGAGTAACTATGGCTACACCTTC
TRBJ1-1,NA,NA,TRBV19,CASLPDRFTEAFF,TGTGCCAGCTTACCGGACCGTTTCACTGAAGCTTTCTTT
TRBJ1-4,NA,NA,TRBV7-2,CASSLDGATNEKLFF,TGTGCCAGCAGCTTGGACGGCGCAACTAATGAAAAACTGTTTTTT
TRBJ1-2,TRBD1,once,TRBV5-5,CASSPKGAGGYTF,TGTGCCAGCAGCCCGAAGGGGGCGGGAGGCTACACCTTC
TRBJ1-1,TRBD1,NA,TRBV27,CASNRGRGTEAFF,TGTGCCAGCAACAGGGGGAGGGGAACTGAAGCTTTCTTT
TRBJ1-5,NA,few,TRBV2,CASSDERGNQPQHF,TGTGCCAGCAGTGACGAAAGGGGGAATCAGCCCCAGCATTTT
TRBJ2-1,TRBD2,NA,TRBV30,CAGGLAGGRSDSSEQFF,TGTGCCGGGGGACTAGCGGGAGGACGCAGCGACTCAAGTGAGCAGTTCTTC
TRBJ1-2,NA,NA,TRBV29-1,CSVTGRVAIYGYTF,TGCAGCGTGACCGGACGGGTTGCCATCTATGGCTACACCTTC
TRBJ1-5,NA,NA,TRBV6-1,CASSDGVVSPGNQPQHF,TGTGCCAGCAGTGATGGGGTAGTATCACCGGGCAATCAGCCCCAGCATTTT
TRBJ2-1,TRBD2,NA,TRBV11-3,CASSYAGTRDGGEQFF,TGTGCCAGCAGCTACGCCGGGACTAGAGACGGGGGTGAGCAGTTCTTC
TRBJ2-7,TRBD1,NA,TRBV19,CASRRDSAEYEQYF,TGTGCCAGTAGAAGGGACAGTGCGGAGTACGAGCAGTACTTC
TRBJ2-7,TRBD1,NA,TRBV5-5,CASSRDVGTGVAEQYF,TGTGCCAGCAGCAGGGACGTCGGGACAGGGGTAGCCGAGCAGTACTTC
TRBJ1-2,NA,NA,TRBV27,CASSLSGGLGGQVSGYTF,TGTGCCAGCAGTTTATCCGGGGGATTGGGCGGGCAGGTCAGTGGCTACACCTTC
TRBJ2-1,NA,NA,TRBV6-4,CASSDVPGRSYNEQFF,TGTGCCAGCAGTGATGTACCGGGACGTTCATACAATGAGCAGTTCTTC
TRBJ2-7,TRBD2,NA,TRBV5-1,CASSQGLAGLYEQYF,TGCGCCAGCAGCCAGGGACTAGCGGGGCTCTACGAGCAGTACTTC